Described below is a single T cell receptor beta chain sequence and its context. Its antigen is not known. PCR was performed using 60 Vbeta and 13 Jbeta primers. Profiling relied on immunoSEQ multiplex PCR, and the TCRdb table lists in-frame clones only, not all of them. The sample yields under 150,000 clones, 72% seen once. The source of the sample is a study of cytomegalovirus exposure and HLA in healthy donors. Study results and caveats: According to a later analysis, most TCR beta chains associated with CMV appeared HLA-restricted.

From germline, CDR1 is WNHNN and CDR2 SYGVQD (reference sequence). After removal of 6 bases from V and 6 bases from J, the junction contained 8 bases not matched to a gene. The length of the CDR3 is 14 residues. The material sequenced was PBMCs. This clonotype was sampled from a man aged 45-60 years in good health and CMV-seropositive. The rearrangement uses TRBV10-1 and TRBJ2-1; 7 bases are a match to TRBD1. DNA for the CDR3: TGCGCCAGCAGCGCGACAGGGTACCGCAATGAGCAGTTCTTC. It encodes CASSATGYRNEQFF.